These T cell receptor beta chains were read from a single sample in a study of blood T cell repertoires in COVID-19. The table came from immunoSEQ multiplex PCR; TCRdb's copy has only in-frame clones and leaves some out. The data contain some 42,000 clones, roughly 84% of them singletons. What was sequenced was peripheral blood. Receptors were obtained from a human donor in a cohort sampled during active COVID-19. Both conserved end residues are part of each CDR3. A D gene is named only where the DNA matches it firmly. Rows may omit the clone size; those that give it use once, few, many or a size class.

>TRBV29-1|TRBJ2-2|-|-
TGCAGCGTTGAGGTTCAGGCCGGGGAGCTGTTTTTT
CSVEVQAGELFF
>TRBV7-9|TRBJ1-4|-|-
TGTGCCAGCAGCCGTCCGAGCGGATTCATGCCGGCAGCTAATGAAAAACTGTTTTTT
CASSRPSGFMPAANEKLFF
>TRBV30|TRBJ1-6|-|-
TGTGCCTGGAGAGCTTCCGGGGGATTTTATAATTCACCCCTCCACTTT
CAWRASGGFYNSPLHF
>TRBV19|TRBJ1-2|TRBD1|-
TGTGCCAGTAGTAGCCAGGGGGCCGGATATGGCTACACCTTC
CASSSQGAGYGYTF
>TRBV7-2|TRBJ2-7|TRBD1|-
TGTGCCAGCAGCCCTCCTTCGGACAGGGGGATATACGAGCAGTACTTC
CASSPPSDRGIYEQYF
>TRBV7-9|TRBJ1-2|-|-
TGTGCCAGCAGCTTCGGGCAGGGAGGGGACTATGGCTACACCTTC
CASSFGQGGDYGYTF
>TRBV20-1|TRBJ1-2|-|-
TGCAGTACCCCGACAGGAGGCTACACCTTC
CSTPTGGYTF
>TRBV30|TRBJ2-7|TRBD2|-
TGTGCCTCTTCTCGGGGGGGGCTGGGTGAGCAGTACTTC
CASSRGGLGEQYF
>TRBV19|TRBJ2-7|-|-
TGTGCCAGTAGTCGTCTTCTCCAGGGCTACGAGCAGTACTTC
CASSRLLQGYEQYF
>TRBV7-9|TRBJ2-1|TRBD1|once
TGTGCCAGCAGCCGGATCAAGGACAGGGCCAATGAGCAGTTCTTC
CASSRIKDRANEQFF
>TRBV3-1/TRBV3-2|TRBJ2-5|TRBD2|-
TGTGCCAGCAGCCAAGATTCCAGCGGGGGGGGCGCCCAGTACTTC
CASSQDSSGGGAQYF
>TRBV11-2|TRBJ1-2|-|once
TGTGCCAGCAGCTTAGACAGGTCCCCAGGCCTCGGCTACACCTTC
CASSLDRSPGLGYTF
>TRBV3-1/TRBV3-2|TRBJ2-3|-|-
TGTGCCAGCAGCCAAGGGCCAGGGGCATATTACACAGATACGCAGTATTTT
CASSQGPGAYYTDTQYF
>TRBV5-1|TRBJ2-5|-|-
TGCGCCAGCAGCTTGCGGGGAGACCAAGAGACCCAGTACTTC
CASSLRGDQETQYF
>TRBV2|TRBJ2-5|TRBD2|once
TGTGCCAGCAGTGAATGGTTTAGCGGGTACCAAGAGACCCAGTACTTC
CASSEWFSGYQETQYF
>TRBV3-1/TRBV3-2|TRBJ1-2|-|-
TGTGCCAGCAGCGACTCTGACCCGGGAGATGGCTACACCTTC
CASSDSDPGDGYTF
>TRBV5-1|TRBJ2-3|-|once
TGCGCCAGCAGCCCGGTAACCCGACTGACCACAGATACGCAGTATTTT
CASSPVTRLTTDTQYF
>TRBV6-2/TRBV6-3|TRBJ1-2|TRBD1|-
TGTGCCAGCAGTCATCGGGACAGGGGAACTTATGGCTACACCTTC
CASSHRDRGTYGYTF
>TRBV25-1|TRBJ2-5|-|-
TGTGCCAGCAGTGAGGGGGGAGGAGAAGAGACCCAGTACTTC
CASSEGGGEETQYF
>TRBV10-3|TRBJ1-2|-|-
TGTGCCATCAGTGAGTCGACAGAGCACTATGGCTACACCTTC
CAISESTEHYGYTF
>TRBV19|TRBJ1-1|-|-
TGTGCCAGTAGTATCTGGGCAGAGAACACTGAAGCTTTCTTT
CASSIWAENTEAFF
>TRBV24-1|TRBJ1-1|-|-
TGTGCCACCAGTGATTCCGGGTCAGCTTTCTTT
CATSDSGSAFF
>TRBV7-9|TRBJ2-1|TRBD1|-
TGTGCCAGCAGCCTGTACAGGGGAAATGAGCAGTTCTTC
CASSLYRGNEQFF
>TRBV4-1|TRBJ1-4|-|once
TGCGCCAGCAGCCAGGATACAGGGTTAGAAAAACTGTTTTTT
CASSQDTGLEKLFF
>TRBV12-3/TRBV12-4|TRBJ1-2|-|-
TGTGCCAGCACCCAGGACAGCTACTATGGCTACACCTTC
CASTQDSYYGYTF
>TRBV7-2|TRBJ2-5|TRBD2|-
TGTGCCAGCAGCTTAAGCGAGCGGGGGGGCTTAGAGACCCAGTACTTC
CASSLSERGGLETQYF
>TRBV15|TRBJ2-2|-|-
TGTGCCACCAGCAGGGCCGGGACACGGAACACCGGGGAGCTGTTTTTT
CATSRAGTRNTGELFF
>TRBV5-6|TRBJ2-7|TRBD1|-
TGTGCCAGCAGCTTGGGGCCGGGACAGGCCTACGAGCAGTACTTC
CASSLGPGQAYEQYF
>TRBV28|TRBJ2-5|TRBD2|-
TGTGCCAGCAGTTCTAGCGGGGGGGCCGAGACCCAGTACTTC
CASSSSGGAETQYF
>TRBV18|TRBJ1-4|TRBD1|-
TGTGCCAGCTCACCCCAGGGACAGGGAGTGAAAAATGAAAAACTGTTTTTT
CASSPQGQGVKNEKLFF
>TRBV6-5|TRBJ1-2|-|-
TGTGCCAGCAGTTCCCAAAACAGGGACGGCTACACCTTC
CASSSQNRDGYTF
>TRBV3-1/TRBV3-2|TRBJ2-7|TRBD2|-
TGTGCCAGCAGCGCAAGTACACCGGGACTAGTGAAGGGGGAGCAGTACTTC
CASSASTPGLVKGEQYF
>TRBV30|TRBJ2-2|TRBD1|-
TGTGCCTGGAGCCCAGGGGGCACCGGGGAGCTGTTTTTT
CAWSPGGTGELFF
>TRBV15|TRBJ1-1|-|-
TGTGCCACCAGCAGAGATAACAAAGAGAACACTGAAGCTTTCTTT
CATSRDNKENTEAFF
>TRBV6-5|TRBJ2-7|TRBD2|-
TGTGCCAGCAGTACCATGGGGGGGTTGGTTGGCGAGCAGTACTTC
CASSTMGGLVGEQYF
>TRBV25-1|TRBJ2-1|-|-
TGTGCCAGCAGTGAAATGTCCCCAGGGTACAATGAGCAGTTCTTC
CASSEMSPGYNEQFF
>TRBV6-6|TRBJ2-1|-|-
TGTGCCAGCAGTTACGGGCAGGGGACCCCTAATGAGCAGTTCTTC
CASSYGQGTPNEQFF
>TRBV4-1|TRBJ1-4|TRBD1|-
TGCGCCAGCAGCGCTACCGCCCTACGACAGGGGGCAGCTAATGAAAAACTGTTTTTT
CASSATALRQGAANEKLFF
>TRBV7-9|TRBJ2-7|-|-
TGTGCCAGCAGCTTAGTCGGGGGAGGGCAGTACTTC
CASSLVGGGQYF
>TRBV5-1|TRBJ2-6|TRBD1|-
TGCGCCAGCAGCCCCGACAGGGCGGGGGCCAACGTCCTGACTTTC
CASSPDRAGANVLTF